This TCR beta chain derives from a study of shared clonotypes between healthy human individuals. Repertoires were generated with immunoSEQ multiplex PCR, while TCRdb's copy carries only in-frame clones and drops some. The sample consists of under 650,000 clones, 95% to 97% of them appearing once. V was clipped by 1 base and J by 8 bases, with 3 bases between them. CDR1 is MNHEY and CDR2 is SMNVEV in the germline V gene (reference sequence). The CDR3 loop spans 11 amino acids. This clone came up once. The sequencing sample was made of naive CD4+ T cells sorted from blood. The subset was: CD45RA+ positively selected. The chain carries TRBV27 and TRBJ2-1; D call uncertain. The clonotype was recovered from a woman aged 30 to 39 in good health. This chain's CDR3 is CASSLFDEQFF. Here the CDR3 DNA reads TGTGCCAGCAGTTTATTCGATGAGCAGTTCTTC.